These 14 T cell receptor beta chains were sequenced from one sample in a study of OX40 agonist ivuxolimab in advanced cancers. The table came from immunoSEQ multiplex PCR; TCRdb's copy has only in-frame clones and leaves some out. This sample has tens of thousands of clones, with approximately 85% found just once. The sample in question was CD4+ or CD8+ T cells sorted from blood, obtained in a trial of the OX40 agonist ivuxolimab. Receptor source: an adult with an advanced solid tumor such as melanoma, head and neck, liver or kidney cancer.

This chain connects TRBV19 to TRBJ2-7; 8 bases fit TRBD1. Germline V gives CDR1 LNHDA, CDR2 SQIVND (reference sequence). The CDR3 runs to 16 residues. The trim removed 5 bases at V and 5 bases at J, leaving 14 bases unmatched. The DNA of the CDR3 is TGTGCCAGTAGTCCCTCCCCGCAGGGGGCGGCCGACGAGCAGTACTTC. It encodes CASSPSPQGAADEQYF. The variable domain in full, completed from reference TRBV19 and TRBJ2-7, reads DGGITQSPKYLFRKEGQNVTLSCEQNLNHDAMYWYRQDPGQGLRLIYYSQIVNDFQKGDIAEGYSVSREKKESFPLTVTSAQKNPTAFYLCASSPSPQGAADEQYFGPGTRLTVT.

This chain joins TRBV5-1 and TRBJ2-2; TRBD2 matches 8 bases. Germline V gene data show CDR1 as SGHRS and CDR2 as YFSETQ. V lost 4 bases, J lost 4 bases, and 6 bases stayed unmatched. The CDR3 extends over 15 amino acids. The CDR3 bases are TGCGCCAGCAGCCAGACTAGCGAAACCACCGGGGAGCTGTTTTTT. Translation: CASSQTSETTGELFF.

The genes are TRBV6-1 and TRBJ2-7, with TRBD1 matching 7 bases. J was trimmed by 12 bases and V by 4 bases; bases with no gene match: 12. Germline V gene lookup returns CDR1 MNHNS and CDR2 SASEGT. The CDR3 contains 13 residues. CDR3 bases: TGTGCCAGCAGTGCCCCCGGGACAGCGAGGGCGTACTTC. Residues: CASSAPGTARAYF.

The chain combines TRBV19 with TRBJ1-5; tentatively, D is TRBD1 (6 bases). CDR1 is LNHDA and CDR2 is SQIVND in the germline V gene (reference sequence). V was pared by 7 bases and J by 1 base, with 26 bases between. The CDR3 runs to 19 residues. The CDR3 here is CASTSRDAPGARSNQPQHF. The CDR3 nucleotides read TGTGCCAGTACCTCCCGGGATGCTCCAGGGGCGCGGAGCAATCAGCCCCAGCATTTT.

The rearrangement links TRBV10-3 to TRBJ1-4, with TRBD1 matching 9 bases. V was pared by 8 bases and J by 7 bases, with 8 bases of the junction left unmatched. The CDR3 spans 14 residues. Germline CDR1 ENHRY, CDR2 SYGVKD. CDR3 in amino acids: CAIRSETGGEKLFF. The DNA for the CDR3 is TGTGCCATCCGGTCCGAGACAGGGGGTGAAAAACTGTTTTTT.

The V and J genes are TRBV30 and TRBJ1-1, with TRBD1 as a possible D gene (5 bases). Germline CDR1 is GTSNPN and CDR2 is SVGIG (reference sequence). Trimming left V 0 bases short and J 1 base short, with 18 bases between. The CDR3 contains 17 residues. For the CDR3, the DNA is TGTGCCTGGAGTGTACTATCCCAAGGGGCAGGGAACACTGAAGCTTTCTTT. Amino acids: CAWSVLSQGAGNTEAFF.

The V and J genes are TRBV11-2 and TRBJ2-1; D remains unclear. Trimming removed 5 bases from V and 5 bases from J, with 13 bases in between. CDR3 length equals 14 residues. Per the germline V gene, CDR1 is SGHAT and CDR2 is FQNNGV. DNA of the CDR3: TGTGCCAGCAGCCCCCTAATCGGGCACAATGAGCAGTTCTTC. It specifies CASSPLIGHNEQFF.

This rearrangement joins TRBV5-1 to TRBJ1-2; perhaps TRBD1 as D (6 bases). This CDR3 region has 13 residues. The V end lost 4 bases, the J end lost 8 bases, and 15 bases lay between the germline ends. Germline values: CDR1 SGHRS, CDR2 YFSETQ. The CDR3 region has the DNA TGCGCCAGCAGCCCCACAGGGTACGACGGCTACACCTTC. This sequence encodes CASSPTGYDGYTF.

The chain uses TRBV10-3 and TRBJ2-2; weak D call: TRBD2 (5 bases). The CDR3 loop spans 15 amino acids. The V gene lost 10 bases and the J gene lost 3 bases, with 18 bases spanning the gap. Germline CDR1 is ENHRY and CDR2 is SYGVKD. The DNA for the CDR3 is TGTGCCACCAGGCCTAGCAAGGCTGACACCGGGGAGCTGTTTTTT. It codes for CATRPSKADTGELFF.

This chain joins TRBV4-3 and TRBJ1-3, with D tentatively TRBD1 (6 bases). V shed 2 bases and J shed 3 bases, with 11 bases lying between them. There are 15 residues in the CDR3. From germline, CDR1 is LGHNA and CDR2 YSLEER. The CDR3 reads CASSQHPTGGNTIYF. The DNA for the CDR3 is TGCGCCAGCAGCCAACATCCGACAGGTGGAAACACCATATATTTT.

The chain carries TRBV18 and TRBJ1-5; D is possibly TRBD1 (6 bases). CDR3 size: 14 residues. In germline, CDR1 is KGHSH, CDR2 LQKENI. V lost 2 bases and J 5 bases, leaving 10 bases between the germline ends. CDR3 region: CASSPGGGDQPQHF. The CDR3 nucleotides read TGTGCCAGCTCACCAGGGGGCGGAGATCAGCCCCAGCATTTT.

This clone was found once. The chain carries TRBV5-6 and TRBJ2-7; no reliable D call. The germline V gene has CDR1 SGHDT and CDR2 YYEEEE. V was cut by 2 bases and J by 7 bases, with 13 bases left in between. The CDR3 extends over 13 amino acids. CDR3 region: CASSFWTLREQYF. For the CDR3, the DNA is TGTGCCAGCAGCTTTTGGACGCTCCGAGAGCAGTACTTC.

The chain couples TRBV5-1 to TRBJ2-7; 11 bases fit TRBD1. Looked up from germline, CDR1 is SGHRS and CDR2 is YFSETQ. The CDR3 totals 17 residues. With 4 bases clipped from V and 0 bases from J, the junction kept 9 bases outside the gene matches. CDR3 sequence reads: CASSPPGQGAISYEQYF. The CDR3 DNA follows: TGCGCCAGCAGCCCTCCCGGACAGGGGGCAATCTCCTACGAGCAGTACTTC. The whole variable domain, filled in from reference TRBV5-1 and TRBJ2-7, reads KAGVTQTPRYLIKTRGQQVTLSCSPISGHRSVSWYQQTPGQGLQFLFEYFSETQRNKGNFPGRFSGRQFSNSRSEMNVSTLELGDSALYLCASSPPGQGAISYEQYFGPGTRLTVT.

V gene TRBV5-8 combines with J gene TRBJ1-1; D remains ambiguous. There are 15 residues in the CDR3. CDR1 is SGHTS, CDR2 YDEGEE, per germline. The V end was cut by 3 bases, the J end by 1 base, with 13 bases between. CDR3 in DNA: TGTGCCAGCAGCTCAGAAGTAGTCCGGAACACTGAAGCTTTCTTT. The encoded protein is CASSSEVVRNTEAFF.